What follows are 10 T cell receptor beta chains derived from one specimen sequenced in a study of blood T cell repertoires in COVID-19. Sequenced by immunoSEQ multiplex PCR; TCRdb stores in-frame clones only, minus some. The table shows about 210,000 clones, with approximately 80% occurring only once. The sample consisted of peripheral blood. The receptors were sampled from a woman over 75 with COVID-19, enrolled during active disease.

The chain is built from TRBV5-1 and TRBJ2-2; the D gene is possibly TRBD1 (5 bases). The CDR3 spans 15 residues. Trimming pared 0 bases from V and 6 bases from J, leaving 12 bases between. Germline V gene sequence: CDR1 SGHRS, CDR2 YFSETQ. Here the CDR3 reads CASSLGQGRAGELFF. CDR3 nucleotides: TGCGCCAGCAGCTTGGGGCAGGGCAGGGCCGGGGAGCTGTTTTTT.

The chain recombines TRBV5-1 with TRBJ2-3; D remains unclear. In germline, CDR1 is SGHRS, CDR2 YFSETQ. Trimming shortened V by 4 bases and J by 6 bases, and 6 bases separated the two germline ends. The CDR3 length is 11 residues. The CDR3 is CASSLGDTQYF. In DNA form, the CDR3 reads TGCGCCAGCAGCCTAGGCGATACGCAGTATTTT.

The chain is built from TRBV27 and TRBJ2-1, with TRBD2 as a possible D gene (5 bases). Germline CDR1 reads MNHEY; CDR2 reads SMNVEV (reference sequence). The CDR3 covers 13 residues. The V gene lost 7 bases and the J gene lost 3 bases, with 10 bases spanning the gap. CDR3 sequence: CASTQRHYNEQFF. The DNA of the CDR3 is TGTGCCAGCACCCAGCGGCACTACAATGAGCAGTTCTTC.

The V call is TRBV2, the J call TRBJ1-1; no clear D. Trimming stripped 4 bases from V and 4 bases from J, with 10 bases between. CDR1 and CDR2 (germline): SNHLY, FYNNEI. This CDR3 comprises 13 residues. The CDR3 loop reads CASSAERLTEAFF. CDR3 DNA: TGTGCCAGCAGTGCTGAGCGACTCACTGAAGCTTTCTTT.

This sequence joins TRBV19 and TRBJ2-7; D possibly corresponds to TRBD1 (7 bases). Germline CDR1 reads LNHDA; CDR2 reads SQIVND (reference sequence). Trimming took 5 bases from V and 4 from J, leaving 18 bases between them. The length of the CDR3 is 15 residues. CDR3 sequence (DNA): TGTGCCAGTAGTCCAAAATCAGGGGGGCCTTACGAGCAGTACTTC. This codes for CASSPKSGGPYEQYF.

The chain employs TRBV5-6 and TRBJ1-5; TRBD1 is a possible D gene (6 bases). V was trimmed by 0 bases and J by 3 bases, leaving 7 bases between them. The CDR3 is 14 amino acids. Per the germline V gene, CDR1 is SGHDT and CDR2 is YYEEEE. CDR3 region: CASSLGQANQPQHF. The CDR3, as DNA: TGTGCCAGCAGCTTGGGACAGGCCAATCAGCCCCAGCATTTT.

For the CDR3, the DNA is TGTGCCAGCAGCTCAAGACCAGGGGATGGCTACACCTTC. Translating gives CASSSRPGDGYTF. This chain connects TRBV7-3 to TRBJ1-2; possibly TRBD1 for D (6 bases). CDR1 is SGHTA and CDR2 is FQGTGA in the germline V gene. V dropped 4 bases and J dropped 6 bases, with 12 bases sitting between them. The CDR3 is made up of 13 amino acids.

This chain connects TRBV20-1 to TRBJ2-7; unclear D gene. Trimming took 3 bases from V and 3 from J, leaving 6 bases between them. Germline CDR1 is DFQATT and CDR2 is SNEGSKA (reference sequence). The CDR3 has 11 residues. CDR3 protein: CSARIDYEQYF. CDR3 sequence (DNA): TGCAGTGCTAGGATAGACTACGAGCAGTACTTC.

The rearrangement joins TRBV7-9 to TRBJ1-4, with D perhaps TRBD1 (6 bases). V was shortened by 5 bases and J by 8 bases, with 15 bases between the two germline ends. Germline loops: CDR1 SEHNR, CDR2 FQNEAQ (reference sequence). The CDR3 runs to 14 residues. The CDR3 DNA is TGTGCCAGCAGCAATACAGGGTTACGGGAAAAACTGTTTTTT. Its translation: CASSNTGLREKLFF. Supplemented by reference TRBV7-9 and TRBJ1-4, the full variable domain reads DTGVSQNPRHKITKRGQNVTFRCDPISEHNRLYWYRQTLGQGPEFLTYFQNEAQLEKSRLLSDRFSAERPKGSFSTLEIQRTEQGDSAMYLCASSNTGLREKLFFGSGTQLSVL.

The V gene is TRBV6-2 or TRBV6-3, the J gene TRBJ1-1; D unresolved. With 7 bases removed from V and 10 bases from J, the gap between germline ends came to 25 bases. From germline, CDR1 is MNHEY and CDR2 SVGEGT. CDR3 size: 15 residues. CDR3 residues: CASTPDPPGGGIAFF. The CDR3 bases are TGTGCCAGCACCCCCGACCCGCCGGGCGGAGGTATAGCTTTCTTT.